A selection of T cell receptor beta chains follows, all from one sample in a study of blood T cell repertoires in COVID-19. Sequenced by immunoSEQ multiplex PCR; TCRdb stores in-frame clones only, minus some. Among tens of thousands of clones listed, around 81% were seen once. Sequencing was done on a sample of peripheral blood. Every receptor here comes from a woman in her sixties or seventies with acute or convalescent COVID-19. Both conserved end residues are part of each CDR3. D genes are given only for firm matches. Clone size appears in some rows only: once, few, many, or a class for an expanded clone.

J,D,V,size,DNA,CDR3
TRBJ2-5,.,TRBV11-3,few,TGTGCCAGCAGCTCGTCAGGGAAATCAGAGACCCAGTACTTC,CASSSSGKSETQYF
TRBJ1-1,TRBD1,TRBV9,few,TGTGCCAGCAGCCAGACAGGGGGCGGCAACACTGAAGCTTTCTTT,CASSQTGGGNTEAFF
TRBJ1-3,.,TRBV5-1,.,TGCGCCAGCAGCTTGGGGACAGCCAAGAGCTCTGGAAACACCATATATTTT,CASSLGTAKSSGNTIYF
TRBJ2-7,TRBD1,TRBV7-2,.,TGTGCCAGCAGCTTAGGGAGTGGACAGGGTATTTCCTACGAGCAGTACTTC,CASSLGSGQGISYEQYF
TRBJ2-2,.,TRBV19,.,TGTGCCAGTAGTATAGTAGCGGTCTCCACCGGGGAGCTGTTTTTT,CASSIVAVSTGELFF
TRBJ1-2,TRBD1,TRBV2,.,TGTGCCTTATCGACAGGGGAAGCCTATGGCTACACCTTC,CALSTGEAYGYTF
TRBJ2-7,.,TRBV5-1,once,TGCGCCAGCAGCAACAGCCGCTACGAGCAGTACTTC,CASSNSRYEQYF
TRBJ1-1,.,TRBV9,.,TGTGCCAGCAGCGTAGAATGGGGAGCGGGGCTTGAAGCTTTCTTT,CASSVEWGAGLEAFF
TRBJ2-1,TRBD2,TRBV6-1,.,TGTGCCAGCAGTGAAGCCCCTCAATCATTAGCGGGGGTAATTAACAATGAGCAGTTCTTC,CASSEAPQSLAGVINNEQFF
TRBJ1-1,.,TRBV29-1,few,TGCAGCGTTGAACAGGGCCAGGGAAACAGTGAAGCTTTCTTT,CSVEQGQGNSEAFF
TRBJ1-5,.,TRBV7-9,few,TGTGCCAGCACCCTAGCTAGTCCGGGCCGCTTAGGCAATCAGCCCCAGCATTTT,CASTLASPGRLGNQPQHF
TRBJ2-4,.,TRBV5-1,.,TGCGCCAGCAGCTTGGAGGTGGGGGCAAACATTCAGTACTTC,CASSLEVGANIQYF
TRBJ1-1,.,TRBV12-3/TRBV12-4,.,TGTGCCAGCAGTTTGAGAATAAACACTGAAGCTTTCTTT,CASSLRINTEAFF
TRBJ2-7,.,TRBV5-1,.,TGCGCCAGCAGCTTGGACGGCTCCTACGAGCAGTACTTC,CASSLDGSYEQYF
TRBJ2-3,TRBD1,TRBV24-1,few,TGTGCCACCAGTACAGGGGGCAAGGAGTATTTT,CATSTGGKEYF
TRBJ2-7,TRBD1,TRBV7-3,.,TGTGCCAGCAGCTCGACAGGGAGCTCCTACGAGCAGTACTTC,CASSSTGSSYEQYF